This TCR beta chain appears in the sequencing data of a study of PD-1 blockade in mismatch repair-deficient tumors. Profiling relied on immunoSEQ multiplex PCR, and the TCRdb table lists in-frame clones only, not all of them. The data show under 50,000 clones, approximately 88% seen once. Germline assignment: CDR1 LNHDA and CDR2 SQIVND (reference sequence). The CDR3 loop spans 15 amino acids. V shed 7 bases and J 0 bases; nucleotides not matched to a gene: 5. The clonotype originates from an adult with mismatch repair-deficient cancer. The V gene is TRBV19, the J gene TRBJ1-1, with 10 positions matching TRBD1. Sequenced material: PBMCs, taken roughly 40 weeks after starting pembrolizumab. The CDR3 coding sequence is TGTGCCAGTACGGACAGGGGGACCATGAACACTGAAGCTTTCTTT. This gives the protein CASTDRGTMNTEAFF.